This passage covers 3 T cell receptor beta chains from one sample sequenced in a study of T cells in Graves' hyperthyroidism and ophthalmopathy. Amplification of TCR beta CDR3 regions was performed using RNA transcripts as template. TCR CDR3 underwent first-round RT-PCR with the HTBI primer set. TCRdb reprocessed the multiplex PCR reads via MiXCR and lists one record per CDR3 protein. Among 270,000 or so distinct CDR3 sequences listed, 20% to 25% were seen once. The specimen sequenced was blood. The receptors originated from a man aged 40-50 years with Graves' hyperthyroidism that later progressed to Graves' ophthalmopathy.

In this sample, this clonotype turned up many times. The J gene is TRBJ2-7, the V gene TRBV29-1; 7 nucleotides align to TRBD1. Losses at the gene ends were 1 base for V and 0 bases for J; bases not matched to a gene: 9. This CDR3 comprises 16 residues. Looked up from germline, CDR1 is SQVTM and CDR2 is ANQGSEA. This chain's CDR3 is CSVEAQKGQISYEQYF. DNA for the CDR3: TGCAGCGTTGAAGCCCAAAAGGGACAGATCTCCTACGAGCAGTACTTC.

This clonotype was counted at least ten times. The J gene is TRBJ1-1, the V gene TRBV11-1; D not certain. V shed 2 bases and J shed 0 bases, with 7 bases lying between them. CDR1 and CDR2 (germline): SGHAT, FQDESV (reference sequence). CDR3 size: 14 residues. CDR3 in amino acids: CASSLITLNTEAFF. As DNA, the CDR3 is TGTGCCAGCAGCTTAATAACCTTGAACACTGAAGCTTTCTTT.

V gene TRBV6-1 combines with J gene TRBJ2-7; 7 nucleotides agree with TRBD1. Unmatched junction bases numbered 8, after V lost 3 bases and J lost 6 bases. This CDR3 has 14 residues. CDR1 is MNHNS and CDR2 is SASEGT in the germline V gene. This chain's CDR3 is CASSDRDSFSEQYF. CDR3 in DNA: TGTGCCAGCAGTGACCGGGACAGTTTTAGCGAGCAGTACTTC.